These 21 T cell receptor beta chains were sequenced from one sample in a study of blood T cell repertoires in COVID-19. The assay was immunoSEQ multiplex PCR, and TCRdb's table has in-frame clones only and misses some. The sample has fewer than 250,000 clones; 83% are singletons. Sequenced material: PBMCs or T cells enriched from blood (not recorded which). Receptors originate from a middle-aged woman who had been exposed to COVID-19.

This clone was seen repeatedly, ten times or more. The J gene is TRBJ2-7, the V gene TRBV11-2; TRBD1 matches 7 bases. V gave up 7 bases and J gave up 3 bases; unmatched junction bases: 12. The CDR3 spans 15 residues. In germline, CDR1 is SGHAT, CDR2 FQNNGV. Here the CDR3 DNA reads TGTGCCAGCACGCCAGGACAGGCTCCCGACTACGAGCAGTACTTC. As protein: CASTPGQAPDYEQYF.

The J gene is TRBJ1-6, the V gene TRBV12-3 or TRBV12-4; D gene ambiguous. This CDR3 contains 13 residues. Trimming removed 3 bases at V and 5 bases at J, with 5 bases between. CDR3 coding DNA: TGTGCCAGCAGTTTCTACGATAATTCACCCCTCCACTTT. Encoded protein: CASSFYDNSPLHF.

The V gene is TRBV7-2, the J gene TRBJ1-1; D is ambiguous. CDR1 and CDR2 from the germline V gene are SGHTA and FQGNSA. This CDR3 is 13 amino acids long. Trimming left V 1 base short and J 0 bases short, with 3 bases between. For the CDR3, the DNA is TGTGCCAGCAGCTTAGACTTGAACACTGAAGCTTTCTTT. It specifies CASSLDLNTEAFF.

This clone came up once. The rearrangement uses TRBV29-1 and TRBJ1-1; D remains ambiguous. There are 13 residues in the CDR3. Between the trimmed V and J ends, which lost 7 bases and 0 bases, there was a span of 12 bases. The V gene's germline CDR1 is SQVTM and CDR2 ANQGSEA. The CDR3, as DNA: TGCAGCGGGAGAGGGCAGCTGAACACTGAAGCTTTCTTT. Amino acid sequence: CSGRGQLNTEAFF.

The V and J genes are TRBV19 and TRBJ1-1; D is possibly TRBD1 (5 bases). The germline V gene encodes CDR1 LNHDA and CDR2 SQIVND (reference sequence). The V gene lost 7 bases and the J gene lost 0 bases, with 15 bases spanning the gap. CDR3 size: 15 residues. The DNA of the CDR3 is TGTGCCAGTACCCCCAACAGGTACCTGAACACTGAAGCTTTCTTT. Translated, it gives CASTPNRYLNTEAFF.

The chain links TRBV19 to TRBJ1-2; 7 positions match TRBD1. The germline gives CDR1 LNHDA, CDR2 SQIVND (reference sequence). The CDR3 totals 12 residues. Losses at the gene ends were 6 bases for V and 4 bases for J; bases not matched to a gene: 2. CDR3 region: CASRPGGYGYTF. CDR3 coding DNA: TGTGCCAGTAGGCCAGGGGGCTATGGCTACACCTTC. Using reference TRBV19 and TRBJ1-2 for the parts outside the CDR3, the full variable domain is DGGITQSPKYLFRKEGQNVTLSCEQNLNHDAMYWYRQDPGQGLRLIYYSQIVNDFQKGDIAEGYSVSREKKESFPLTVTSAQKNPTAFYLCASRPGGYGYTFGSGTRLTVV.

The chain combines TRBV7-2 with TRBJ2-5, with D uncertain. The CDR3 covers 14 residues. V was pared by 0 bases and J by 1 base, with 6 bases between. From germline, CDR1 is SGHTA and CDR2 FQGNSA. CDR3 residues: CASSLAGPQETQYF. The CDR3 nucleotides are TGTGCCAGCAGCTTAGCGGGCCCCCAAGAGACCCAGTACTTC.

This sequence joins TRBV29-1 and TRBJ1-2, with TRBD1 matching 10 bases. This CDR3 has 12 residues. J lost 8 bases, V lost 6 bases, and 6 bases had no gene match. In germline, CDR1 is SQVTM, CDR2 ANQGSEA. CDR3 nucleotides: TGCAGCGTAAGACAGGGGGCGCAGGGCTACACCTTC. Its protein product is CSVRQGAQGYTF.

This clone was counted only a few times. The chain employs TRBV18 and TRBJ2-1; 12 nucleotides align to TRBD2. V dropped 2 bases and J dropped 8; count of bases not matched to a gene: 4. Germline V gives CDR1 KGHSH, CDR2 LQKENI. This CDR3 contains 15 residues. This CDR3 reads CASSPASGGAYEQFF. CDR3 sequence (DNA): TGTGCCAGCTCACCAGCTAGCGGGGGGGCGTATGAGCAGTTCTTC.

This clone came up once. The chain employs TRBV19 and TRBJ2-7; perhaps TRBD2 as D (6 bases). Trimming stripped 3 bases from V and 3 bases from J, with 12 bases between. The CDR3 runs to 14 residues. Germline values: CDR1 LNHDA, CDR2 SQIVND (reference sequence). As DNA, the CDR3 is TGTGCCAGTAGTATCAGCTGGGGACTCTACGAGCAGTACTTC. Encoded protein: CASSISWGLYEQYF.

V and J are TRBV9 and TRBJ2-1; D may be TRBD1 (6 bases). The CDR3 has 12 amino acids. CDR1 and CDR2 from the germline V gene are SGDLS and YYNGEE. V gave up 4 bases and J gave up 5 bases, with 7 bases separating them. In DNA, the CDR3 is TGTGCCAGCAGCAGACAGGACAATGAGCAGTTCTTC. Translation gives CASSRQDNEQFF.

This sequence joins TRBV10-2 and TRBJ1-5; the D gene is possibly TRBD1 (5 bases). The CDR3 runs to 13 residues. Germline loops: CDR1 WSHSY, CDR2 SAAADI. V was shortened by 7 bases and J by 3 bases, with 10 bases between the two germline ends. CDR3 amino acids: CASTDRPNQPQHF. The CDR3 coding sequence is TGCGCCAGCACCGACAGACCCAATCAGCCCCAGCATTTT.

The chain combines TRBV19 with TRBJ1-2; 8 nucleotides align to TRBD1. Germline CDR1 is LNHDA and CDR2 is SQIVND (reference sequence). The CDR3 has 15 amino acids. V was clipped by 5 bases and J by 5 bases; unmatched bases: 10. In DNA form, the CDR3 reads TGTGCCAGTAGTTCACCAGACAGGGGCGATTATGGCTACACCTTC. Protein: CASSSPDRGDYGYTF.

The rearrangement links TRBV3-1 (or the pseudogene TRBV3-2) to TRBJ2-1; 9 bases agree with TRBD2. Germline CDR1 LGHDT, CDR2 YNNKEL (reference sequence). The V and J ends lost 4 bases and 6 bases, in that order; junction bases with no gene match: 1. The CDR3 contains 13 residues. CDR3 in amino acids: CASSRGGANEQFF. CDR3 nucleotide sequence: TGTGCCAGCAGCCGCGGGGGGGCCAATGAGCAGTTCTTC.

The rearrangement joins TRBV5-1 to TRBJ2-2; a weak D match, TRBD1 (6 bases). This CDR3 spans 14 amino acids. CDR1 is SGHRS and CDR2 is YFSETQ in the germline V gene. V was shortened by 4 bases and J by 4 bases, with 11 bases between the two germline ends. CDR3: CASSLLGGTGELFF. The CDR3 DNA reads as TGCGCCAGCAGCCTATTAGGGGGCACCGGGGAGCTGTTTTTT.

This sequence joins TRBV4-2 and TRBJ2-6; the match to TRBD1 covers 9 bases. The germline gives CDR1 LGHNA, CDR2 YNFKEQ. The ends lost 4 bases at V and 2 bases at J; junction bases unmatched: 12. The CDR3 has 19 amino acids. CDR3 in amino acids: CASSPLPGQGKAGANVLTF. CDR3 bases: TGTGCCAGCAGCCCCCTTCCGGGACAGGGAAAAGCTGGGGCCAACGTCCTGACTTTC.

This rearrangement joins TRBV21-1 to TRBJ1-6. TRBV21-1 is shown as a pseudogene. The CDR3 runs 17 residues. The CDR3 protein is CASSKGGRKRDNSPLHF. The CDR3 DNA reads TGTGCCAGCAGCAAAGGCGGGCGGAAGAGAGATAATTCACCCCTCCACTTT.

This rearrangement joins TRBV5-5 to TRBJ2-5; D is possibly TRBD1 (6 bases). Germline V gene sequence: CDR1 SGHKS, CDR2 YYEKEE (reference sequence). V lost 5 bases, J lost 4 bases, and 15 bases lay in between. The CDR3 loop spans 14 amino acids. The CDR3 bases are TGTGCCAGCAGATACGCAGGGGCGGGAGAGACCCAGTACTTC. Encoded protein: CASRYAGAGETQYF.

This clone was counted once. The rearrangement links TRBV4-2 to TRBJ2-7; D is ambiguous. V lost 0 bases and J lost 4, with 13 bases in between. The germline V gene has CDR1 LGHNA and CDR2 YNFKEQ. This CDR3 is built from 15 residues. CDR3: CASSQDGRGAYEQYF. CDR3 bases: TGTGCCAGCAGCCAAGATGGGCGTGGTGCATACGAGCAGTACTTC.

V and J are TRBV6-5 and TRBJ1-1; TRBD1 is a possible D gene (6 bases). Deletions cut 6 bases from V and 1 base from J, with 12 bases between. This CDR3 has 14 residues. The germline V gene encodes CDR1 MNHEY and CDR2 SVGAGI. The CDR3 spells CASRLWTANTEAFF. The CDR3 DNA sequence: TGTGCCAGCAGACTATGGACAGCGAACACTGAAGCTTTCTTT.

The gene calls are TRBV5-5 and TRBJ2-2; 7 bases map to TRBD1. The CDR3 spans 14 residues. V gave up 4 bases and J gave up 5 bases; unmatched junction bases: 5. Germline values: CDR1 SGHKS, CDR2 YYEKEE (reference sequence). CDR3 sequence: CASSQGVETGELFF. The CDR3 DNA reads TGTGCCAGCAGCCAGGGGGTGGAGACCGGGGAGCTGTTTTTT.